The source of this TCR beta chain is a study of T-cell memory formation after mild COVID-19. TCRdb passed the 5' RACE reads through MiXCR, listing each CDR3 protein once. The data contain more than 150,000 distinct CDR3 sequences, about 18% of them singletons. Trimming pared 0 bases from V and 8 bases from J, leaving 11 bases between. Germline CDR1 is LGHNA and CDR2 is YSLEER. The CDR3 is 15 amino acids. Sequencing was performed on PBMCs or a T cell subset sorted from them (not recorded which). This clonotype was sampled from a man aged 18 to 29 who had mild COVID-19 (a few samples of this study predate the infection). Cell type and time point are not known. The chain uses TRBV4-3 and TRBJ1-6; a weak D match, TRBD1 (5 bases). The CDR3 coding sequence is TGCGCCAGCAGCCAAGATTGGGGCGGGTATTCACCCCTCCACTTT. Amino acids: CASSQDWGGYSPLHF.